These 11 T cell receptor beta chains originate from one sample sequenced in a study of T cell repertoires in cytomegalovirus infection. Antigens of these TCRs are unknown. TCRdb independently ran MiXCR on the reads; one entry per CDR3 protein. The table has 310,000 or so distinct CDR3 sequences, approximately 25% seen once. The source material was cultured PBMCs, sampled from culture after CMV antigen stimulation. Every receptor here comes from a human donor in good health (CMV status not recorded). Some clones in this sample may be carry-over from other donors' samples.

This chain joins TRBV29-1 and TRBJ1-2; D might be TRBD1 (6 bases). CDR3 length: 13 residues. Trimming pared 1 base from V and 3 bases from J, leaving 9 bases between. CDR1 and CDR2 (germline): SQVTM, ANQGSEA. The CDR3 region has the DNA TGCAGCGTTGAAGGCGCAGGGGACTATGGCTACACCTTC. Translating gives CSVEGAGDYGYTF.

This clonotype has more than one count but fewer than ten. The CDR3 nucleotides read TGTGCCAGCACCCCGCCGGAGGTTAGGTTAGGAGCGGAGACCCAGTACTTC. Translation: CASTPPEVRLGAETQYF. The V and J genes are TRBV6-2 or TRBV6-3 and TRBJ2-5; a possible D gene is TRBD2 (5 bases). Germline values: CDR1 MNHEY, CDR2 SVGEGT. Trimming took off 7 bases at V and 5 bases at J, with 26 bases between the two ends. The CDR3 length is 17 residues.

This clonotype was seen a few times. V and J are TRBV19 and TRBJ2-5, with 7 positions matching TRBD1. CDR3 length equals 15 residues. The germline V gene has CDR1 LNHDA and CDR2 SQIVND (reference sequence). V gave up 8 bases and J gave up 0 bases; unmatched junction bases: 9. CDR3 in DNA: TGTGCCAGTGAGGGGGCTGGACGTAACCAAGAGACCCAGTACTTC. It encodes CASEGAGRNQETQYF. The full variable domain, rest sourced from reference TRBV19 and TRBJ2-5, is DGGITQSPKYLFRKEGQNVTLSCEQNLNHDAMYWYRQDPGQGLRLIYYSQIVNDFQKGDIAEGYSVSREKKESFPLTVTSAQKNPTAFYLCASEGAGRNQETQYFGPGTRLLVL.

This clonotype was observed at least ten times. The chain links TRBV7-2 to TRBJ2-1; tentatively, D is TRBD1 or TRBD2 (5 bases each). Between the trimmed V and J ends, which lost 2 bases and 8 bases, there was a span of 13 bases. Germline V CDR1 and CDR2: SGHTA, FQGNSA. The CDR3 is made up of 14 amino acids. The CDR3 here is CASSLRFGGDEQFF. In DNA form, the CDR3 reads TGTGCCAGCAGCTTACGCTTTGGGGGTGATGAGCAGTTCTTC.

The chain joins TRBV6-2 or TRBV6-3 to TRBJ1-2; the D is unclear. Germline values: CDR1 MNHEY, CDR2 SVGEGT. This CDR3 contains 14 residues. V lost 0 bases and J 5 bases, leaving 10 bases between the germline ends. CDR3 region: CASSYSPGTYGYTF. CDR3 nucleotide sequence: TGTGCCAGCAGTTACTCGCCAGGAACATATGGCTACACCTTC.

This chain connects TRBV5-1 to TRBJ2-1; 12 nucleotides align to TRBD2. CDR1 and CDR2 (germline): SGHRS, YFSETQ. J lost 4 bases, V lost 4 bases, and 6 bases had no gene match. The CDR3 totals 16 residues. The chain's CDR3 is CASSPGLAGLYNEQFF. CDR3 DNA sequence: TGCGCCAGCAGCCCGGGACTAGCGGGCCTTTACAATGAGCAGTTCTTC. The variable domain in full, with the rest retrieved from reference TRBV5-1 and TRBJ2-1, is KAGVTQTPRYLIKTRGQQVTLSCSPISGHRSVSWYQQTPGQGLQFLFEYFSETQRNKGNFPGRFSGRQFSNSRSEMNVSTLELGDSALYLCASSPGLAGLYNEQFFGPGTRLTVL.

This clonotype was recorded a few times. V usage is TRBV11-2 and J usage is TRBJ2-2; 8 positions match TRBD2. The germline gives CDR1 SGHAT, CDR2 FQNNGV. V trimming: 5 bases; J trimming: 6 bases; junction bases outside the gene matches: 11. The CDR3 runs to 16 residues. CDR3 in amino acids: CASSRPGLDLAGELFF. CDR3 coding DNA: TGTGCCAGCAGCAGACCGGGACTAGACCTCGCCGGGGAGCTGTTTTTT.

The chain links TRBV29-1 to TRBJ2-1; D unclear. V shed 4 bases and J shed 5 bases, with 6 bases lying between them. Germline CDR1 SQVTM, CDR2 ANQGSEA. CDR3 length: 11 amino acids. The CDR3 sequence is CSVGHNNEQFF. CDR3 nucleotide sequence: TGCAGCGTTGGACACAACAATGAGCAGTTCTTC.

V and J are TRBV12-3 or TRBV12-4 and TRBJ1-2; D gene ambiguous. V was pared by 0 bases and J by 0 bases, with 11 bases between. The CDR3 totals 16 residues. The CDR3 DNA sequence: TGTGCCAGCAGTTTAGCGACGGAAGGAACTAACTATGGCTACACCTTC. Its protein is CASSLATEGTNYGYTF.

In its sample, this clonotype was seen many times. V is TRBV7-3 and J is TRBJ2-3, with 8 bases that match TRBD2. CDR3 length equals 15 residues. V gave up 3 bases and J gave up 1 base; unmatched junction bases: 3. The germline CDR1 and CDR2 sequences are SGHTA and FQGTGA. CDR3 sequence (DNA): TGTGCCAGCAGCTTTCCGACTAGCGGCACAGATACGCAGTATTTT. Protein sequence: CASSFPTSGTDTQYF.

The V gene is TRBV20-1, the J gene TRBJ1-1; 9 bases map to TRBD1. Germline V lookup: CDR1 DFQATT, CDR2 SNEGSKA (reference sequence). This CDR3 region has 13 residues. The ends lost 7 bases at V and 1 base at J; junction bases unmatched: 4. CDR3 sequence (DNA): TGCAGTGGGAAGACAGGGGGGAACACTGAAGCTTTCTTT. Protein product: CSGKTGGNTEAFF.